The next 25 T cell receptor beta chains were all read from a single sample in a study of cytomegalovirus exposure and HLA in healthy donors. PCR was performed using 60 Vbeta and 13 Jbeta primers. Sequencing was performed with immunoSEQ multiplex PCR; in TCRdb, only in-frame clones are kept and a portion is missing. The sample records around 150,000 clones, approximately 67% being singletons. The sample was PBMCs. The receptors were gathered from a woman younger than 30 in good health and CMV-seropositive.

The chain employs TRBV7-2 and TRBJ2-7; a weak D match, TRBD1 (5 bases). The germline CDR1 and CDR2 sequences are SGHTA and FQGNSA. V lost 3 bases and J lost 0, with 12 bases in between. CDR3 length equals 15 residues. The CDR3 DNA reads TGTGCCAGCAGCTTTGACAGCTCGAGCTCCTACGAGCAGTACTTC. Its protein product is CASSFDSSSSYEQYF.

This clone was detected only once. J is TRBJ2-2 and V is TRBV7-3; D gene unclear. The germline V and J ends were trimmed by 2 bases and 1 base, with 11 bases remaining between them. Germline CDR1 reads SGHTA; CDR2 reads FQGTGA. CDR3 length equals 16 residues. In DNA, the CDR3 is TGTGCCAGCAGCTTACTGGAACCGGGGAACACCGGGGAGCTGTTTTTT. As protein: CASSLLEPGNTGELFF.

This rearrangement joins TRBV4-3 to TRBJ2-3; D not certain. CDR3 size: 13 residues. Trimming removed 4 bases at V and 3 bases at J, with 8 bases between. In germline, CDR1 is LGHNA, CDR2 YSLEER. The CDR3 DNA reads TGCGCCAGCAGCCCAGGATGGACAGATACGCAGTATTTT. Its protein product is CASSPGWTDTQYF.

V usage is TRBV7-9 and J usage is TRBJ2-3, with D tentatively TRBD1 (6 bases). Per the germline V gene, CDR1 is SEHNR and CDR2 is FQNEAQ (reference sequence). Trimming pared 3 bases from V and 0 bases from J, leaving 19 bases between. The CDR3 runs 18 residues. CDR3 bases: TGTGCCAGCAGCTTTCGCCAGGGGCCTCTCTATAGCACAGATACGCAGTATTTT. It encodes CASSFRQGPLYSTDTQYF. Based on the CDR3 plus reference TRBV7-9 and TRBJ2-3, the full variable domain is DTGVSQNPRHKITKRGQNVTFRCDPISEHNRLYWYRQTLGQGPEFLTYFQNEAQLEKSRLLSDRFSAERPKGSFSTLEIQRTEQGDSAMYLCASSFRQGPLYSTDTQYFGPGTRLTVL.

The J gene is TRBJ1-3, the V gene TRBV5-4; TRBD1 matches 7 bases. In germline, CDR1 is SGHNT, CDR2 YYREEE (reference sequence). CDR3 size: 14 residues. With V trimmed by 4 bases and J by 7 bases, 8 bases remained unmatched. CDR3 DNA sequence: TGTGCCAGCAGCCCCAACAGGGGAGGCAACACCATATATTTT. Translated: CASSPNRGGNTIYF.

This clone was seen just once. Sequence at one end of the junction differs from germline and may be a read error. The chain is built from TRBV2 and TRBJ1-1; D gene unclear. The CDR3 runs to 17 residues. CDR1 and CDR2 from the germline V gene are SNHLY and FYNNEI. This chain's CDR3 is CASSERGTAYLNTEALF. The CDR3 DNA sequence: TGTGCCAGCAGTGAGCGGGGTACGGCTTATTTGAACACTGAAGCTCTCTTT.

This clone was detected only a few times. This chain uses TRBV29-1 with TRBJ2-7; possibly TRBD2 for D (5 bases). V was pared by 4 bases and J by 1 base, with 11 bases between. The CDR3 has 13 residues. CDR1 is SQVTM, CDR2 ANQGSEA, per germline. The CDR3 sequence is CSVGGGRSYEQYF. In DNA form, the CDR3 reads TGCAGCGTTGGAGGAGGCAGGTCCTACGAGCAGTACTTC.

The chain couples TRBV9 to TRBJ2-7; perhaps TRBD2 as D (5 bases). The CDR3 extends over 14 amino acids. V lost 3 bases and J lost 2, with 12 bases in between. Germline CDR1 SGDLS, CDR2 YYNGEE. CDR3 nucleotide sequence: TGTGCCAGCAGCGCCCCGGAGGCCGCCTACGAGCAGTACTTC. Translation: CASSAPEAAYEQYF.

The chain uses TRBV27 and TRBJ1-3, with no clear D. The V gene lost 3 bases and the J gene lost 3 bases, with 6 bases spanning the gap. Germline V gene lookup returns CDR1 MNHEY and CDR2 SMNVEV (reference sequence). The CDR3 runs to 13 residues. CDR3 bases: TGTGCCAGCAGTTTTACTGTTGGAAACACCATATATTTT. This sequence encodes CASSFTVGNTIYF.

The chain couples TRBV7-9 to TRBJ2-1; no clear D gene. With 1 base removed from V and 5 bases from J, the gap between germline ends came to 9 bases. The germline V gene has CDR1 SEHNR and CDR2 FQNEAQ (reference sequence). The CDR3 runs to 14 residues. The CDR3 bases are TGTGCCAGCAGCTTAGAGCGCACTAACAATGAGCAGTTCTTC. As protein: CASSLERTNNEQFF. Based on the CDR3 plus reference TRBV7-9 and TRBJ2-1, the full variable domain is DTGVSQNPRHKITKRGQNVTFRCDPISEHNRLYWYRQTLGQGPEFLTYFQNEAQLEKSRLLSDRFSAERPKGSFSTLEIQRTEQGDSAMYLCASSLERTNNEQFFGPGTRLTVL.

This clone was detected only a few times. The chain couples TRBV6-5 to TRBJ1-4; possible D gene TRBD1, 5 bases. This CDR3 has 14 amino acids. Germline V gene sequence: CDR1 MNHEY, CDR2 SVGAGI. V gave up 4 bases and J gave up 8 bases, with 14 bases separating them. CDR3 DNA: TGTGCCAGCAGTTTAAATCAAAGGGGAGAAAAACTGTTTTTT. Translated: CASSLNQRGEKLFF.

The chain is built from TRBV5-1 and TRBJ2-1; the D is unclear. The germline CDR1 and CDR2 sequences are SGHRS and YFSETQ. CDR3 length equals 16 residues. V dropped 0 bases and J dropped 0 bases, with 10 bases sitting between them. The CDR3 region is CASSLAGSPSYNEQFF. CDR3 DNA: TGCGCCAGCAGCTTGGCCGGGTCTCCCTCCTACAATGAGCAGTTCTTC.

This clone occurred a few times. The V call is TRBV7-9, the J call TRBJ1-1; no definite D call. Germline loops: CDR1 SEHNR, CDR2 FQNEAQ (reference sequence). V lost 7 bases and J lost 2, with 14 bases in between. The CDR3 has 14 amino acids. Written as DNA, the CDR3 is TGTGCCAGCATCCCGCCTACTAGAAACACTGAAGCTTTCTTT. Its protein product is CASIPPTRNTEAFF.

This clone has a handful of counts. The rearrangement uses TRBV4-2 and TRBJ2-5; 12 nucleotides line up with TRBD2. CDR1 LGHNA and CDR2 YNFKEQ come from the germline V gene. V was pared by 4 bases and J by 2 bases, with 5 bases of the junction left unmatched. The CDR3 consists of 16 residues. CDR3 region: CASSRETSGGQETQYF. Written as DNA, the CDR3 is TGTGCCAGCAGCCGAGAGACTAGCGGGGGACAAGAGACCCAGTACTTC.

The V and J genes are TRBV28 and TRBJ1-4, with no clear D. The CDR3 has 14 residues. Germline V CDR1 and CDR2: MDHEN, SYDVKM. V was pared by 5 bases and J by 14 bases, with 21 bases between. In nucleotides, the CDR3 is TGTGCCAGCAGTCCATTCGGCAGGTTTGGACTTCTGTTTTTT. It specifies CASSPFGRFGLLFF.

The J gene is TRBJ2-1, the V gene TRBV6-1; 11 bases agree with TRBD2. Germline V CDR1 and CDR2: MNHNS, SASEGT. The CDR3 has 15 amino acids. The junction had 6 bases not matched to a gene; V was cut back by 5 bases and J by 6 bases. The CDR3 DNA is TGTGCCAGCAGTCCCCTAGCGGGAGGAGCCAATGAGCAGTTCTTC. Encoded protein: CASSPLAGGANEQFF.

The chain is built from TRBV29-1 and TRBJ2-3; TRBD1 agrees at 8 bases. Trimming removed 5 bases from V and 3 bases from J; junction bases left unmatched: 7. The CDR3 is 14 amino acids. Per the germline V gene, CDR1 is SQVTM and CDR2 is ANQGSEA. CDR3 in amino acids: CSVRRGPRTDTQYF. CDR3 in DNA: TGCAGCGTTCGCAGGGGGCCCCGAACAGATACGCAGTATTTT.

CDR3 nucleotides: TGTGCCAGCAGCTCGGCGGGCGTCGAGCAGTACTTC. Protein sequence: CASSSAGVEQYF. The chain recombines TRBV13 with TRBJ2-7, with a tentative D call TRBD2 (5 bases). The V gene's germline CDR1 is PRHDT and CDR2 FYEKMQ (reference sequence). Between the trimmed V and J ends, which lost 4 bases and 6 bases, there was a span of 10 bases. The CDR3 is 12 amino acids.

This clone has a handful of counts. The rearrangement uses TRBV6-5 and TRBJ1-2, with D possibly matching TRBD1 (6 bases). The V gene lost 6 bases and the J gene lost 3 bases, with 14 bases spanning the gap. The CDR3 consists of 14 residues. Germline V CDR1 and CDR2: MNHEY, SVGAGI. For the CDR3, the DNA is TGTGCCAGCAGGCCTCGGGACATTCACTATGGCTACACCTTC. Its protein is CASRPRDIHYGYTF.

The chain employs TRBV6-6 and TRBJ1-5, with D maybe TRBD1 (5 bases). The CDR3 length is 16 residues. V dropped 2 bases and J dropped 7 bases, with 18 bases sitting between them. Germline loops: CDR1 MNHNY, CDR2 SVGAGI (reference sequence). The CDR3 sequence: CASSYGGGTTRQPQHF. CDR3 DNA: TGTGCCAGCAGTTACGGCGGCGGGACCACCCGCCAGCCCCAGCATTTT.

The genes are TRBV29-1 and TRBJ1-2, with TRBD1 matching over 8 bases. The germline CDR1 and CDR2 sequences are SQVTM and ANQGSEA. Trimming cost V 3 bases and J 10 bases; bases outside gene matches: 10. This CDR3 contains 13 residues. The CDR3 sequence: CSVDSTGGLSYTF. The CDR3 bases are TGCAGCGTTGATAGTACAGGGGGGTTATCCTACACCTTC.

The V and J genes are TRBV12-5 and TRBJ1-5, with D possibly matching TRBD1 (6 bases). Trimming removed 6 bases from V and 6 bases from J, with 15 bases in between. CDR1 and CDR2 (germline): LGHNT, FRNRAP. The CDR3 length is 14 residues. The CDR3 here is CASGTGRPTQPQHF. CDR3 sequence (DNA): TGTGCTAGTGGGACAGGCCGTCCAACTCAGCCCCAGCATTTT.

The chain uses TRBV19 and TRBJ2-7; 8 positions match TRBD1. The V and J ends lost 5 bases and 0 bases, in that order; junction bases with no gene match: 6. There are 15 residues in the CDR3. Germline V lookup: CDR1 LNHDA, CDR2 SQIVND (reference sequence). The CDR3 reads CASSSGQGASYEQYF. In nucleotides, the CDR3 is TGTGCCAGTAGTTCAGGACAGGGTGCCTCCTACGAGCAGTACTTC. Full variable domain (outside the CDR3, taken from reference TRBV19 and TRBJ2-7): DGGITQSPKYLFRKEGQNVTLSCEQNLNHDAMYWYRQDPGQGLRLIYYSQIVNDFQKGDIAEGYSVSREKKESFPLTVTSAQKNPTAFYLCASSSGQGASYEQYFGPGTRLTVT.

This chain links TRBV7-9 with TRBJ2-5; D remains unclear. Near its end, the DNA agrees better with TRBJ2-7, so the J call may be wrong. CDR1 SEHNR and CDR2 FQNEAQ come from the germline V gene (reference sequence). The CDR3 is made up of 14 amino acids. DNA for the CDR3: TGTGCCAGCAGCTTAGGTAGAATGTCCTACGAGCAGTACTTC. Translation gives CASSLGRMSYEQYF.

V is TRBV5-8 and J is TRBJ1-2; 11 nucleotides match TRBD1. Germline V gene data show CDR1 as SGHTS and CDR2 as YDEGEE. V lost 7 bases to trimming and J lost 8 bases; unmatched junction nucleotides: 16. The CDR3 is 16 residues long. Here the CDR3 reads CASLILGTGGDRGYTF. In DNA form, the CDR3 reads TGTGCCAGCCTGATACTTGGGACAGGGGGAGATCGGGGCTACACCTTC.